The 20 T cell receptor beta chains below come from one sample, sequenced in a study of T cell repertoires in cytomegalovirus infection (dated by TCRdb to about 2019). The data were produced on an Illumina HiSeq 1500. Through fastp at Q25 and MiXCR, TCRdb rebuilt clones from the public reads, retaining in-frame beta chains. For every CDR3 protein sequence, its rows merge into one entry that carries the most common genes and DNA. The sample table holds about 260,000 distinct CDR3 sequences, of which around 13% were seen once. Together, the top ten hold 8.5% to 10% of the sample. Sequencing input: PBMCs. The receptors come from a human donor in good health (CMV status not recorded). Some clones in this sample may be carry-over from other donors' samples.

This clonotype was observed many times. This chain connects TRBV7-6 to TRBJ2-2; 9 bases are a match to TRBD2. Germline V gives CDR1 SGHVS, CDR2 FNYEAQ. With 3 bases clipped from V and 2 bases from J, the junction kept 10 bases outside the gene matches. The CDR3 spans 18 residues. CDR3 protein: CASSFIPAGGTNTGELFF. In nucleotides, the CDR3 is TGTGCCAGCAGCTTTATTCCAGCGGGAGGTACAAACACCGGGGAGCTGTTTTTT.

This clonotype was observed many times. The chain has TRBV7-2 and TRBJ2-7, with D possibly being TRBD2 (5 bases). Trimming shortened V by 3 bases and J by 0 bases, and 12 bases separated the two germline ends. Germline CDR1 SGHTA, CDR2 FQGNSA. The CDR3 loop spans 15 amino acids. In nucleotides, the CDR3 is TGTGCCAGCAGCTTGGTTAGCGCTAGCTCCTACGAGCAGTACTTC. This translates into CASSLVSASSYEQYF.

This clonotype has ten or more counts. CDR3 loop: CASSPWRAGRTDTQYF. CDR3 nucleotide sequence: TGTGCCAGCAGCCCTTGGAGGGCCGGACGCACAGATACGCAGTATTTT. This chain joins TRBV5-8 and TRBJ2-3, with D possibly being TRBD2 (6 bases). The V end lost 4 bases, the J end lost 1 base, and 16 bases lay between the germline ends. The length of the CDR3 is 16 residues. Per germline, CDR1 SGHTS and CDR2 YDEGEE.

The table lists this clonotype with many counts. The chain couples TRBV7-2 to TRBJ2-1, with TRBD1 as a possible D gene (6 bases). V was shortened by 7 bases and J by 1 base, with 20 bases between the two germline ends. The CDR3 consists of 17 residues. Germline V gene data show CDR1 as SGHTA and CDR2 as FQGNSA. The CDR3 reads CASTLQVGARSYNEQFF. Written as DNA, the CDR3 is TGTGCCAGCACACTACAGGTGGGGGCCAGGTCCTACAATGAGCAGTTCTTC.

The chain uses TRBV2 and TRBJ2-1; 13 nucleotides agree with TRBD2. The CDR3 loop spans 14 amino acids. Germline CDR1 reads SNHLY; CDR2 reads FYNNEI. Losses at the gene ends were 8 bases for V and 5 bases for J; bases not matched to a gene: 3. This chain's CDR3 is CASSGTSGDNEQFF. In nucleotides, the CDR3 is TGTGCCAGCTCAGGGACTAGCGGGGACAATGAGCAGTTCTTC.

This clonotype was detected only a few times. The chain recombines TRBV6-2 or TRBV6-3 with TRBJ2-7; a weak D match, TRBD2 (5 bases). The CDR3 is 14 residues long. Germline V gene sequence: CDR1 MNHEY, CDR2 SVGEGT. V was clipped by 4 bases and J by 2 bases, with 12 bases between them. The CDR3 coding sequence is TGTGCCAGCAGTTGGATTAGCGTCGCCTACGAGCAGTACTTC. It is translated as CASSWISVAYEQYF.

This clonotype was observed a handful of times. Here the CDR3 reads CSGGEGVNEKLFF. The CDR3 DNA reads TGCAGCGGAGGCGAGGGGGTAAATGAAAAACTGTTTTTT. This chain links TRBV29-1 with TRBJ1-4; TRBD1 might be the D (6 bases). The V gene's germline CDR1 is SQVTM and CDR2 ANQGSEA. The CDR3 has 13 amino acids. The V end lost 7 bases, the J end lost 5 bases, and 14 bases lay between the germline ends. The entire variable domain, with the rest obtained from reference TRBV29-1 and TRBJ1-4, is as follows: SAVISQKPSRDICQRGTSLTIQCQVDSQVTMMFWYRQQPGQSLTLIATANQGSEATYESGFVIDKFPISRPNLTFSTLTVSNMSPEDSSIYLCSGGEGVNEKLFFGSGTQLSVL.

This clonotype was seen repeatedly, ten times or more. V and J are TRBV12-3 or TRBV12-4 and TRBJ1-1; 9 bases map to TRBD1. The CDR3 has 17 amino acids. The J segment lost 3 bases and the V segment lost 7 bases, leaving 15 bases of the junction unmatched. Here the CDR3 DNA reads TGTGCCAGCACCCTACAGGGGGCGCGGATTGGCGACACTGAAGCTTTCTTT. It specifies CASTLQGARIGDTEAFF.

This clonotype has only a few counts. The chain uses TRBV11-2 and TRBJ1-5; no definite D call. Germline V gene sequence: CDR1 SGHAT, CDR2 FQNNGV. Trimming stripped 1 base from V and 2 bases from J, with 12 bases between. This CDR3 has 16 amino acids. Here the CDR3 DNA reads TGTGCCAGCAGCTTAGTTCGCGGAATGGGCAATCAGCCCCAGCATTTT. It specifies CASSLVRGMGNQPQHF.

This chain uses TRBV7-9 with TRBJ2-1; D not resolved. V lost 5 bases and J 13 bases, leaving 15 bases between the germline ends. This CDR3 is built from 12 residues. Germline-derived CDR1 and CDR2 are SEHNR and FQNEAQ (reference sequence). The CDR3 DNA sequence: TGTGCCAGCAGCCCCAACTCGGAGTTACAGTTCTTC. Encoded protein: CASSPNSELQFF.

This clonotype was detected only once. A much more abundant neighbour one base away suggests this may be a read error. The V gene is TRBV7-6, the J gene TRBJ2-1, with D possibly TRBD2 on 6 matching bases. Germline CDR1 is SGHVS and CDR2 is FNYEAQ. This CDR3 is built from 16 residues. The CDR3 sequence is CTSSLAGGAGIAGQFF. The CDR3 DNA reads TGTACCAGCAGCTTAGCAGGAGGGGCAGGGATTGCTGGGCAGTTCTTC.

This clonotype was detected a few times. The chain couples TRBV6-5 to TRBJ1-6; D is unresolved. The CDR3 runs 12 residues. Germline V gives CDR1 MNHEY, CDR2 SVGAGI. V lost 7 bases and J lost 9, with 10 bases in between. The CDR3 here is CASTINGSPLHF. DNA of the CDR3: TGTGCCAGCACCATAAACGGTTCACCCCTCCACTTT.

This clonotype was recorded many times. The chain joins TRBV7-8 to TRBJ2-7, with D unclear. The CDR3 runs to 15 residues. Germline CDR1 and CDR2: SGHVS and FQNEAQ. V lost 5 bases, J lost 0 bases, and 14 bases lay in between. In DNA, the CDR3 is TGTGCCAGCAGCCCGGCCTCCGTTTCCTCCTACGAGCAGTACTTC. Its translation is CASSPASVSSYEQYF.

The chain employs TRBV7-9 and TRBJ2-7; D is unresolved. There are 15 residues in the CDR3. Trimming pared 2 bases from V and 2 bases from J, leaving 13 bases between. Germline V gene data show CDR1 as SEHNR and CDR2 as FQNEAQ (reference sequence). CDR3 nucleotides: TGTGCCAGCAGCTTATTAGGTGAGGAAACCTACGAGCAGTACTTC. Its protein is CASSLLGEETYEQYF.

This sequence joins TRBV6-2 or TRBV6-3 and TRBJ1-1, with no clear D. CDR1 and CDR2 from the germline V gene are MNHEY and SVGEGT. V was clipped by 5 bases and J by 4 bases, with 14 bases between them. This CDR3 spans 14 amino acids. This CDR3 is CASSTRREGTEAFF. Here the CDR3 DNA reads TGTGCCAGCAGTACGCGGAGGGAAGGCACTGAAGCTTTCTTT.

This clonotype appeared a few times. This sequence joins TRBV7-9 and TRBJ2-3, with TRBD2 identical over 8 bases. Germline V gene lookup returns CDR1 SEHNR and CDR2 FQNEAQ (reference sequence). V shed 1 base and J 3 bases; nucleotides not matched to a gene: 6. There are 16 residues in the CDR3. CDR3: CASSLGSSGRTDTQYF. CDR3 sequence (DNA): TGTGCCAGCAGCTTAGGGTCTAGCGGGCGGACAGATACGCAGTATTTT.

Many counts were recorded for this clonotype. This chain connects TRBV7-3 to TRBJ2-5; 8 nucleotides match TRBD1. The germline gives CDR1 SGHTA, CDR2 FQGTGA. The CDR3 is 13 residues long. The V and J ends lost 5 bases and 3 bases, in that order; junction bases with no gene match: 2. The CDR3, as DNA: TGTGCCAGCAGCGCGGACAGGGAAGAGACCCAGTACTTC. As protein: CASSADREETQYF.

This clonotype has ten or more counts. J is TRBJ2-1 and V is TRBV24-1, with D possibly being TRBD1 or TRBD2 (5 bases each). Looked up from germline, CDR1 is KGHDR and CDR2 is SFDVKD. With 1 base removed from V and 9 bases from J, the gap between germline ends came to 15 bases. CDR3 length equals 15 residues. The CDR3 protein is CATSDFVGARAEQFF. Here the CDR3 DNA reads TGTGCCACCAGTGATTTCGTAGGGGCGCGGGCTGAGCAGTTCTTC.

The rearrangement joins TRBV12-3 or TRBV12-4 to TRBJ1-5, with a tentative D call TRBD1 (5 bases). Trimming pared 5 bases from V and 2 bases from J, leaving 16 bases between. This CDR3 contains 16 residues. The CDR3 region is CASSPAGGSGNQPQHF. In DNA form, the CDR3 reads TGTGCCAGCAGTCCCGCTGGGGGTTCTGGCAATCAGCCCCAGCATTTT.

This clonotype has just a few counts. The rearrangement joins TRBV6-1 to TRBJ2-2, with TRBD2 matching over 10 bases. CDR1 and CDR2 (germline): MNHNS, SASEGT. The J segment lost 1 base and the V segment lost 7 bases, leaving 3 bases of the junction unmatched. CDR3 length: 15 amino acids. CDR3 sequence (DNA): TGTGCCAGCACAAGACTAGCGGGGAACACCGGGGAGCTGTTTTTT. Its translation: CASTRLAGNTGELFF.